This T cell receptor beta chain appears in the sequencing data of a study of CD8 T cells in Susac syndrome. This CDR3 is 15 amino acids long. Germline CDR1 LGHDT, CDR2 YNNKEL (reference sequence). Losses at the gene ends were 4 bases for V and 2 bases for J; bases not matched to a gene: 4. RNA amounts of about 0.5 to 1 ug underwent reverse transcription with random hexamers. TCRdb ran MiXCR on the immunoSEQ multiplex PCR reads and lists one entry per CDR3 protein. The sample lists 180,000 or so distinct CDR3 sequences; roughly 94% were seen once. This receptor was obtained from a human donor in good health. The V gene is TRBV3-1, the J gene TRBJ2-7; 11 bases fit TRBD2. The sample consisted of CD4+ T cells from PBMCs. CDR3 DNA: TGTGCCAGCAGCCTCGGGACTAGCGGCACCTACGAGCAGTACGTC. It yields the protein CASSLGTSGTYEQYV.